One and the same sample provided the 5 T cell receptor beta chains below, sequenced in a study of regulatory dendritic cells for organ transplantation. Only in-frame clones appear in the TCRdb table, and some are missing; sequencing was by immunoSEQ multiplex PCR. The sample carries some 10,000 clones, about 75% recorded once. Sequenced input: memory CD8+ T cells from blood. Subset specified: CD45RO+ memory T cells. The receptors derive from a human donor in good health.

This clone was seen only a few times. The chain's CDR3 is CASTPNNVRGLTEAFF. As DNA, the CDR3 is TGTGCCAGCACCCCTAATAATGTGAGGGGATTAACTGAAGCTTTCTTT. The V and J genes are TRBV27 and TRBJ1-1, with a tentative D call TRBD1 (5 bases). CDR1 MNHEY and CDR2 SMNVEV come from the germline V gene (reference sequence). This CDR3 has 16 residues. Deletions cut 7 bases from V and 5 bases from J, with 23 bases between.

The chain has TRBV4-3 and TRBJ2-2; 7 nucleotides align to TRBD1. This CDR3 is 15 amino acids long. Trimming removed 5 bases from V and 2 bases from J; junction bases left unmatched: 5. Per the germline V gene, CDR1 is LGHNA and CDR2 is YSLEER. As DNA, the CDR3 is TGCGCCAGCAGCTTCAGGGACAGTAACACCGGGGAGCTGTTTTTT. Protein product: CASSFRDSNTGELFF.

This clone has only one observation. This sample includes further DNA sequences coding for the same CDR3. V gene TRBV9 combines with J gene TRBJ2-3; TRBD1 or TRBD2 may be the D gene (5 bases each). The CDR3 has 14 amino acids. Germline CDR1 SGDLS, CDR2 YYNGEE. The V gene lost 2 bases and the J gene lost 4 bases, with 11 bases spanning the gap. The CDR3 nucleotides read TGTGCCAGCAGCGTTTCAGGGCGGGCAGATACGCAGTATTTT. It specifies CASSVSGRADTQYF.

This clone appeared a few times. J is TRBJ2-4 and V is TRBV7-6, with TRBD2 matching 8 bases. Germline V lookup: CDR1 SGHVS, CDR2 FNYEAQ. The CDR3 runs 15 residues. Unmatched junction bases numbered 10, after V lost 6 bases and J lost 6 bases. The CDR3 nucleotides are TGTGCCAGCAGTTTGTCGACCGGGACTAGAAACATTCAGTACTTC. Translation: CASSLSTGTRNIQYF.

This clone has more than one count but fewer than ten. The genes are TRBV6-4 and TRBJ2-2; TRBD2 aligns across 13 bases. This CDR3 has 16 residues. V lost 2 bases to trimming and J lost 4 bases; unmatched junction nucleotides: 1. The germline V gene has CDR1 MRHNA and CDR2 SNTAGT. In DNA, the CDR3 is TGTGCCAGCAGTGACACTAGCGGGGGGGCCACCGGGGAGCTGTTTTTT. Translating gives CASSDTSGGATGELFF.